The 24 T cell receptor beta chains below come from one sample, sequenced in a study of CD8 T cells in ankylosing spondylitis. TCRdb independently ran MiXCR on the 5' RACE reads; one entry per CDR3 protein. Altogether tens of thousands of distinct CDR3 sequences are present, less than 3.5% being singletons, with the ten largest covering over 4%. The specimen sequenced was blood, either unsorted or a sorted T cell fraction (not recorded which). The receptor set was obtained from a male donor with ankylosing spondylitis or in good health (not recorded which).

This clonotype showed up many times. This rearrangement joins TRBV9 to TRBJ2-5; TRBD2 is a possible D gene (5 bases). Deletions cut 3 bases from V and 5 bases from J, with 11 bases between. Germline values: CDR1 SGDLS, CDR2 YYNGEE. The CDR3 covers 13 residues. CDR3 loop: CASSADYGETQYF. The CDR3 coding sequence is TGTGCCAGCAGCGCCGACTACGGGGAGACCCAGTACTTC.

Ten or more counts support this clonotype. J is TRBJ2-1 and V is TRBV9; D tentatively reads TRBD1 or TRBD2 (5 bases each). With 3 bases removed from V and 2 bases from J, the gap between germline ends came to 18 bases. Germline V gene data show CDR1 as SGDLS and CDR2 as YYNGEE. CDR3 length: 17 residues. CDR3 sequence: CASSGEGRVGAYNEQFF. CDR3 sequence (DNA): TGTGCCAGCAGCGGTGAGGGCCGGGTGGGGGCCTACAATGAGCAGTTCTTC.

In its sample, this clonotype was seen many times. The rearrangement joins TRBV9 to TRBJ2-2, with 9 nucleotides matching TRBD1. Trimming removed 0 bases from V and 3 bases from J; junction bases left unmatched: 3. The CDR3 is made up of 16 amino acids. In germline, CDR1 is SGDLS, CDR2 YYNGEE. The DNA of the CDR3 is TGTGCCAGCAGCGTAGGGGGACAGGGATACACCGGGGAGCTGTTTTTT. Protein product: CASSVGGQGYTGELFF.

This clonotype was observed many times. The CDR3 reads CASSEPNEQFF. The CDR3 DNA follows: TGTGCCAGCAGCGAGCCAAATGAGCAGTTCTTC. The chain employs TRBV9 and TRBJ2-1; D remains unclear. In germline, CDR1 is SGDLS, CDR2 YYNGEE. This CDR3 comprises 11 residues. V lost 3 bases, J lost 7 bases, and 5 bases lay in between. Filled out from reference TRBV9 and TRBJ2-1, the complete variable domain reads DSGVTQTPKHLITATGQRVTLRCSPRSGDLSVYWYQQSLDQGLQFLIQYYNGEERAKGNILERFSAQQFPDLHSELNLSSLELGDSALYFCASSEPNEQFFGPGTRLTVL.

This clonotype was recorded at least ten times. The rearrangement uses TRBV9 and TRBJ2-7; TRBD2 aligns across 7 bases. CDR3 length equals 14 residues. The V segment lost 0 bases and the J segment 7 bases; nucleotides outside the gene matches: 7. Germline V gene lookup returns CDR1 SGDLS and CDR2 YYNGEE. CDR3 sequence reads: CASSVGEGLREQYF. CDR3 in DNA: TGTGCCAGCAGCGTAGGGGAGGGCCTCCGGGAGCAGTACTTC.

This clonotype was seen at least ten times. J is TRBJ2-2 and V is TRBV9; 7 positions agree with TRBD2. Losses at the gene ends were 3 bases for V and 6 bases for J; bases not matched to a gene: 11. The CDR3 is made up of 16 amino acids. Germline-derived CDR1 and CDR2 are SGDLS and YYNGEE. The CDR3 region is CASSAGAGTTSGELFF. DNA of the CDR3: TGTGCCAGCAGCGCTGGGGCCGGGACTACTTCCGGGGAGCTGTTTTTT.

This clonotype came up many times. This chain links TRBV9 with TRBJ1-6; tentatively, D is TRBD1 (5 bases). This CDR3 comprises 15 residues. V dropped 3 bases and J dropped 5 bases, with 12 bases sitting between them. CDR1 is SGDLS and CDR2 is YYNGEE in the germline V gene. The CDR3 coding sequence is TGTGCCAGCAGCGCCAGGGATGGCAATAATTCACCCCTCCACTTT. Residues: CASSARDGNNSPLHF.

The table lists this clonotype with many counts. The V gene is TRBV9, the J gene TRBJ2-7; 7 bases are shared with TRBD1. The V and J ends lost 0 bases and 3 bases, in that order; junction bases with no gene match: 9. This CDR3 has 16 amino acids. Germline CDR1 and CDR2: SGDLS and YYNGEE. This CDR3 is CASSVGLDRFGYEQYF. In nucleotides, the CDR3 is TGTGCCAGCAGCGTAGGCCTGGACAGGTTTGGCTACGAGCAGTACTTC.

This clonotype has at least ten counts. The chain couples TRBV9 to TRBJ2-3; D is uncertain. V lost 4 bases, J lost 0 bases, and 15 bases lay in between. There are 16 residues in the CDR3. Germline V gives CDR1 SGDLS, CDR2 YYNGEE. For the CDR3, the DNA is TGTGCCAGCAGCCCCCACTCTAGACCTAGCACAGATACGCAGTATTTT. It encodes CASSPHSRPSTDTQYF.

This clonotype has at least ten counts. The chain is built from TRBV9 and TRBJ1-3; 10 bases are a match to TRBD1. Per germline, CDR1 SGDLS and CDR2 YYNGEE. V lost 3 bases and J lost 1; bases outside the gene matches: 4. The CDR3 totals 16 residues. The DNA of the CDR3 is TGTGCCAGCAGCGCGGACAGGGGGAAATCTGGAAACACCATATATTTT. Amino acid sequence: CASSADRGKSGNTIYF.

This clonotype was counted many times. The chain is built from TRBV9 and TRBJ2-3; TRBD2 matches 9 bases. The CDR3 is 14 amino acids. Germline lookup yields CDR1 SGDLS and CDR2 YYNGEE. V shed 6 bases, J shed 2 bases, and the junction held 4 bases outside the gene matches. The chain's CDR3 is CASTSGGHTDTQYF. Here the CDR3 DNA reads TGTGCCAGCACGAGCGGGGGGCACACAGATACGCAGTATTTT.

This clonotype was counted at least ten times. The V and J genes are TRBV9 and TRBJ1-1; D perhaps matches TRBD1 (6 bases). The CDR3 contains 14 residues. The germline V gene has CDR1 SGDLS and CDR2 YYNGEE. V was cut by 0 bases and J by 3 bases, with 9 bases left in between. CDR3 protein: CASSVGDRHTEAFF. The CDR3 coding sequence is TGTGCCAGCAGCGTAGGTGACAGGCACACTGAAGCTTTCTTT.

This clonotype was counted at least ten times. For the CDR3, the DNA is TGCGCCAGCAGGGTAGGGAAGAGGGATATCAGCCACCAGCATTTT. Its protein is CASRVGKRDISHQHF. The V call is TRBV5-1, the J call TRBJ1-5; no definite D call. This CDR3 is built from 15 residues. The germline V gene has CDR1 SGHRS and CDR2 YFSETQ. Trimming took 5 bases from V and 12 from J, leaving 24 bases between them.

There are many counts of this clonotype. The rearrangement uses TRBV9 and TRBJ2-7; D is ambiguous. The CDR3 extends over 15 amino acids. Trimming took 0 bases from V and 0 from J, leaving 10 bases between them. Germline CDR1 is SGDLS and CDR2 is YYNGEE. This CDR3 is CASSVEPASSYEQYF. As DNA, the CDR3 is TGTGCCAGCAGCGTAGAGCCGGCGAGCTCCTACGAGCAGTACTTC.

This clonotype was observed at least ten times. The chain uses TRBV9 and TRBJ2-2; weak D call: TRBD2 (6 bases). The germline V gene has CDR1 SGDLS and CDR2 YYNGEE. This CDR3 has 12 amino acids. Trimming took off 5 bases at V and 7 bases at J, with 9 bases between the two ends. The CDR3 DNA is TGTGCCAGCAGTGGGGAGGTCGGGGAGCTGTTTTTT. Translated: CASSGEVGELFF. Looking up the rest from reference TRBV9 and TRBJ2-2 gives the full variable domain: DSGVTQTPKHLITATGQRVTLRCSPRSGDLSVYWYQQSLDQGLQFLIQYYNGEERAKGNILERFSAQQFPDLHSELNLSSLELGDSALYFCASSGEVGELFFGEGSRLTVL.

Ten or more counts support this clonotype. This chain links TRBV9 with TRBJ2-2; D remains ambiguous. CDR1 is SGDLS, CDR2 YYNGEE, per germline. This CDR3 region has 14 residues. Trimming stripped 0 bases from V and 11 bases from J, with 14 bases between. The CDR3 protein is CASSVDSRTPELFF. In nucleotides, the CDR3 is TGTGCCAGCAGCGTAGACAGTAGGACCCCTGAGCTGTTTTTT.

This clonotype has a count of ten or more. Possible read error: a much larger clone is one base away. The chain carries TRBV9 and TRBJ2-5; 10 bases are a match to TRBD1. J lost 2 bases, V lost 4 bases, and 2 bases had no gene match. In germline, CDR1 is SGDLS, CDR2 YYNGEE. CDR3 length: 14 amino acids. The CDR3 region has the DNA TGTGCCAGCAGCCAGGGACAGGGGCAAGAGACCCAGTACTTC. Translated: CASSQGQGQETQYF.

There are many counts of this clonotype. This chain's CDR3 is CASSVEYEQYF. The CDR3, as DNA: TGTGCCAGCAGCGTCGAATACGAGCAGTACTTC. This rearrangement joins TRBV9 to TRBJ2-7; no definite D call. The CDR3 is 11 amino acids. From germline, CDR1 is SGDLS and CDR2 YYNGEE. V was trimmed by 2 bases and J by 4 bases, leaving 4 bases between them. Full variable domain (rest looked up from reference TRBV9 and TRBJ2-7): DSGVTQTPKHLITATGQRVTLRCSPRSGDLSVYWYQQSLDQGLQFLIQYYNGEERAKGNILERFSAQQFPDLHSELNLSSLELGDSALYFCASSVEYEQYFGPGTRLTVT.

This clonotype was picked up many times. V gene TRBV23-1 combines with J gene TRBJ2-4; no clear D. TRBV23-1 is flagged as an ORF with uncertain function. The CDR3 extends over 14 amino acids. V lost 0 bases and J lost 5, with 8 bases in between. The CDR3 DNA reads TGCGCCAGCAGTCAATCGGCACAACAAAACATTCAGTACTTC. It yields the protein CASSQSAQQNIQYF.

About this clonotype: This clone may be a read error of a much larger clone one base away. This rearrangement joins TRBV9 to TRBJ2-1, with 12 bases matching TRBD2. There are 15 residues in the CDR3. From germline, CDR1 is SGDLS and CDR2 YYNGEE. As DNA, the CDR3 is TGTGCCATCAGCCAAACTAGCGGGAGGTTCAGTGAGCAGTTCTTC. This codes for CAISQTSGRFSEQFF.

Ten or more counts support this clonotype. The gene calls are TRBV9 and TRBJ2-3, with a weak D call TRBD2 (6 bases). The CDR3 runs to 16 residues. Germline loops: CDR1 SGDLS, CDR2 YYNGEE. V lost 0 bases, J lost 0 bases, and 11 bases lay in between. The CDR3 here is CASSVGTTSSTDTQYF. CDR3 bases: TGTGCCAGCAGCGTAGGGACTACTTCTAGCACAGATACGCAGTATTTT.

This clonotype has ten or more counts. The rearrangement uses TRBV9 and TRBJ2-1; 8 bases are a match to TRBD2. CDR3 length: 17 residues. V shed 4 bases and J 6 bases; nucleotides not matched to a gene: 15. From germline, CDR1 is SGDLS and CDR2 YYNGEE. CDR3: CASSPSNPGLVGNEQFF. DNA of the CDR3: TGTGCCAGCAGCCCCTCGAATCCGGGACTAGTGGGCAATGAGCAGTTCTTC.

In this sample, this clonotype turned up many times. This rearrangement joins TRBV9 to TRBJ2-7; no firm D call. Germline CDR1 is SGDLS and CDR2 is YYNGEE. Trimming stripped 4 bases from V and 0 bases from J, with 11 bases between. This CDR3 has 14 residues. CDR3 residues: CASSTDPSSYEQYF. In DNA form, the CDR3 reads TGTGCCAGCAGCACGGACCCTTCCTCCTACGAGCAGTACTTC. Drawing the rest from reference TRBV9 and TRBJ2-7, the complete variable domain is DSGVTQTPKHLITATGQRVTLRCSPRSGDLSVYWYQQSLDQGLQFLIQYYNGEERAKGNILERFSAQQFPDLHSELNLSSLELGDSALYFCASSTDPSSYEQYFGPGTRLTVT.

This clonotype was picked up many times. DNA for the CDR3: TGTGCCAGCAGCCTCACCTCGAACAGGGAAGAGACCCAGTACTTC. Its translation: CASSLTSNREETQYF. The genes are TRBV9 and TRBJ2-5; the D gene is possibly TRBD1 (6 bases). Trimming left V 4 bases short and J 3 bases short, with 16 bases between. Germline loops: CDR1 SGDLS, CDR2 YYNGEE. The CDR3 extends over 15 amino acids. The complete variable domain, with remaining parts taken from reference TRBV9 and TRBJ2-5, reads DSGVTQTPKHLITATGQRVTLRCSPRSGDLSVYWYQQSLDQGLQFLIQYYNGEERAKGNILERFSAQQFPDLHSELNLSSLELGDSALYFCASSLTSNREETQYFGPGTRLLVL.